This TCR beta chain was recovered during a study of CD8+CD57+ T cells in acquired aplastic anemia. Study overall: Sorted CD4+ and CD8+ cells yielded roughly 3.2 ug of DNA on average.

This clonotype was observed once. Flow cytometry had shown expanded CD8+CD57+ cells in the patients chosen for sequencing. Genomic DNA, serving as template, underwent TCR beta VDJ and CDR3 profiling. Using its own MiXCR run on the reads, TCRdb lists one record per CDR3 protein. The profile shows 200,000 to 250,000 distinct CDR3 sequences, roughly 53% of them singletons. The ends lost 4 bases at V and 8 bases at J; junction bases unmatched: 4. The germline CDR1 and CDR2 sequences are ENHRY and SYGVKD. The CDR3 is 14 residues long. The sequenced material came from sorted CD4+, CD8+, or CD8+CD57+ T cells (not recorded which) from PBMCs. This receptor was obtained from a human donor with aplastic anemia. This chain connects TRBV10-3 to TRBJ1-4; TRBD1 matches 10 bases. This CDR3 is CAISVDRGVEKLFF. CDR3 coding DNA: TGTGCCATCAGTGTGGACAGGGGGGTCGAAAAACTGTTTTTT.